Listed below are T cell receptor beta chains from one sample, sequenced in a study of chemoradiotherapy in HPV16-positive cancers. Sequencing was performed with immunoSEQ multiplex PCR; in TCRdb, only in-frame clones are kept and a portion is missing. The table lists about 5,800 clones, around 80% of them singletons. The sample was collected from a patient who underwent chemoradiotherapy. These receptors were collected from a human donor with HPV-associated anogenital cancer. The conserved cysteine and the conserved F or W are not part of the CDR3 here.

v_call	j_call	cdr3_aa
TRBV6-6	TRBJ1-2	ASSSDRTYGYT
TRBV27	TRBJ2-2	ASSFRVSGSTGELF
TRBV7-2	TRBJ2-5	ASSGGGQQETQY
TRBV7-3	TRBJ2-3	ASRPTGERTDMQY
TRBV27	TRBJ1-2	ASSASGQGYGYT
TRBV12-5	TRBJ2-2	ASGLVFEGRGELF
TRBV9	TRBJ2-2	ASSPRTSGRALGSGELF
TRBV7-2	TRBJ1-2	ASRAGVEGYT
TRBV18	TRBJ1-1	ASSSDRKTEAF
TRBV14	TRBJ2-7	ASSQVNSFYEQY
TRBV7-9	TRBJ1-1	ASSLAEGSAF
TRBV4-1	TRBJ1-1	ASSQVGAQGKEAF
TRBV30	TRBJ1-5	AWSSMRVGQPQH
TRBV5-4	TRBJ2-1	ASSSETAYNEQF
TRBV11-3	TRBJ1-6	ASSLDEVLPLH
TRBV11-2	TRBJ1-1	ASSLRSGRAEAF
TRBV9	TRBJ2-6	ASSVVLTGANVLT